Sequencing of this TCR beta chain was carried out in a study of cytomegalovirus exposure and HLA in healthy donors. As for the study in general: Prior work identified around 120 million unique TCR beta sequences in about 179 million T cells. Some 90 million unique TCRs from HLA-typed donors were held in an early data release. Study-level findings and limits: Most likely, a cluster of highly shared sequence variants arose as a sequencing artifact. The authors reported that TCR beta sequences could predict HLA-A and HLA-B alleles. These predictions were accurate for most subjects in the first cohort.

Of note for this clone: Its antigen is currently unknown.

13 Jbeta primers and 60 Vbeta primers were used for the PCR. Repertoires were generated with immunoSEQ multiplex PCR, while TCRdb's copy carries only in-frame clones and drops some. The table lists under 150,000 clones, over 70% of them singletons. In germline, CDR1 is SEHNR, CDR2 FQNEAQ (reference sequence). The CDR3 is 15 residues long. V lost 6 bases, J lost 3 bases, and 7 bases stayed unmatched. V gene TRBV7-9 combines with J gene TRBJ2-3, with 9 positions matching TRBD1. This receptor was obtained from a young woman in good health and CMV-seronegative. Sequencing was carried out using PBMCs. CDR3 nucleotides: TGTGCCAGCAGTACGGGGACAGGGCCTACAGATACGCAGTATTTT. Its protein is CASSTGTGPTDTQYF.